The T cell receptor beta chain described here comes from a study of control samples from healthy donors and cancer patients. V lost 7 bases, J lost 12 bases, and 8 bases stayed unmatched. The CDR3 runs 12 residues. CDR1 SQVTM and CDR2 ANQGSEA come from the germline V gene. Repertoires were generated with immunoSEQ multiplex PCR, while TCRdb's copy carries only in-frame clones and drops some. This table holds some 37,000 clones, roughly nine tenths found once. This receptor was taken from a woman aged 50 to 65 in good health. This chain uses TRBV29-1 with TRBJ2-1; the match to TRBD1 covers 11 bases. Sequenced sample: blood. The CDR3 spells CSGIGTGGLQFF. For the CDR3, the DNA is TGCAGCGGCATAGGGACAGGGGGTTTGCAGTTCTTC.